Given below is one T cell receptor (beta chain) in context. Only a few counts were recorded for this clone. Its antigen remains unidentified. No much larger clonotype is one base removed from it; base qualities were not supplied. After removal of 4 bases from V and 6 bases from J, the junction retains 5 bases not matched to a gene. The CDR1 and CDR2 encoded by the germline V gene are KGHSH and LQKENI. Inclusive of the bounding cysteine and phenylalanine, the CDR3 is 13 residues long. Only the CDR3 DNA is retained, 39 bases long and in frame from the first base. This entry belongs to a study of beta chain features in type 1 diabetes (dated by TCRdb to between 2018 and 2020). Turning to the overall study: Mean age, gender distribution, total cell number and subset yield did not differ between patients and healthy donors. A total of 107,917,701 sorted cells were examined across all samples, and the number of cells per subset was strongly correlated with RNA yield. The study compared TCRB repertoires of sorted circulating CD4+ T cell subsets between recently diagnosed type 1 diabetes patients and matched healthy donors. Regulatory and stem cell-like memory subsets were obtained from only 8 patients and roughly 8 healthy donors, while naive and central memory subsets were obtained from all 30 or so donors.

All of the isolated RNA was reverse transcribed with the High Capacity cDNA Reverse Transcription Kit, so expressed TCRB transcripts were sequenced. Deep immunoSEQ sequencing was performed on naive, central memory and regulatory T cell samples, with an average of about 3.57 million total reads per sample. After sorted cells were lysed in RLT buffer, RNA was extracted with DNase-treated RNeasy Micro or Mini kits, with the choice depending on cell number. To prevent cross-contamination, each cell subset was processed individually, whereas patient and healthy donor samples were processed jointly. TCRB sequences were amplified from cDNA with the immunoSEQ multiplex PCR, producing 87-bp fragments spanning the CDR3 region. The amplicons were sequenced using the Illumina HiSeq platform. Processing in the source paper ran as follows. PCR bias was computationally corrected using synthetic template baselines, reads within Hamming distance 2 were collapsed, and singletons that could not be merged were discarded. Reads were aligned to IMGT to assign V, D and J genes, CDR3 length, and insertions or deletions at six rearrangement sites. Within each subset, clonotype counts were normalized to the number of sorted cells before true diversity and Gini coefficients were calculated with the tcR R package. The overlap coefficient, calculated on TCRB nucleotide sequences, was used to measure repertoire sharing. As a proxy for the pre-selection repertoire, out-of-frame TCRB sequences from naive cells were analyzed. TCRdb holds this immuneACCESS table with in-frame rearrangements only. Some clones are missing; in checked studies, unresolved V genes explain under half, and the rest has no known cause. The DNA gave D and trimming, while V, J and clone size come from that table. For this sample the table gives hundreds of thousands of clones, of which over 10% were detected only once. The top ten hold less than 0.02% of the sample.

Summary of the overall study and its limitations: The naive, central memory and regulatory TCRB repertoires appeared to resemble one another more closely among patients than among healthy donors. In all four CD4+ subsets, TCRB CDR3 length was moderately but significantly shorter in type 1 diabetes patients. Because small numbers of individuals were included in the HLA sub-analyses, any influence of HLA type on TCRB rearrangement was left unresolved. Patients with type 1 diabetes made fewer insertions and deleted more nucleotides at VDJ recombination sites, implying thymic rearrangement abnormalities. Because cDNA was sequenced instead of genomic DNA, activated cells with high expression could be over-represented, although the groups did not differ in activation or CD3 levels. PCR might favor shorter templates, but patient and control samples were amplified and corrected together, so any skew would affect both groups equally.

Each donor gave one peripheral blood draw, averaging around 0.11 L, which was collected into heparinised tubes. A BD FACSAria II and a panel including CD45RO, CCR7, CD25, CD127, CD95 and CD27 were used to sort naive, central memory, regulatory and stem cell-like memory CD4+ T cells. Purity was above 98% for every sorted population. PBMCs were isolated right away by Lymphoprep density gradient centrifugation and were stained directly, without culture. Samples were stained and sorted in pairs, with one healthy donor and one patient per experiment, so that batch effects were minimized. This receptor chain uses TRBV18 and TRBJ1-1; 7 middle bases align to TRBD1. This TCR came from a man aged 18 to 29 in good health. The sample taken for sequencing was naive CD4+ T cells from blood. The cell subset or site label corresponds to: true naive CD4+ T cells. The CDR3 in this case is CASSLDRVAEAFF. The nucleotide sequence reads as follows: TGTGCCAGCTCACTAGACAGGGTTGCTGAAGCTTTCTTT. Reference TRBV18 and TRBJ1-1 proteins supply the regions before and after the CDR3; the full variable domain is: NAGVMQNPRHLVRRRGQEARLRCSPMKGHSHVYWYRQLPEEGLKFMVYLQKENIIDESGMPKERFSAEFPKEGPSILRIQQVVRGDSAAYFCASSLDRVAEAFFGQGTRLTVV.